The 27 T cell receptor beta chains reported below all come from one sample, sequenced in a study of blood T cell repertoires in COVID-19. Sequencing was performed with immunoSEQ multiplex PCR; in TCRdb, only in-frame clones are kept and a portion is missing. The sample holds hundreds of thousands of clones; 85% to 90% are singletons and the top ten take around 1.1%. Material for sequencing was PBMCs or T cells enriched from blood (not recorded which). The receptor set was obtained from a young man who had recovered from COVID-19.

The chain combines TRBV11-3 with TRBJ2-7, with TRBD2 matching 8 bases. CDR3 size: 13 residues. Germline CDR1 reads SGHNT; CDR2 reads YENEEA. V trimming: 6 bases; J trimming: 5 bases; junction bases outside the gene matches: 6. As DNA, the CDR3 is TGTGCCAGCAGTCCTTCGGGGGGGAACGAGCAGTACTTC. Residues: CASSPSGGNEQYF.

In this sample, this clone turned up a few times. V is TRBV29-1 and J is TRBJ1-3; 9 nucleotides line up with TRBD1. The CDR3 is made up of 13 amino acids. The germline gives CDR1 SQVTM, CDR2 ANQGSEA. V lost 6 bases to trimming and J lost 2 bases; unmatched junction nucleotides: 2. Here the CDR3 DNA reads TGCAGCGTGAGGACAGGGGCTGGAAACACCATATATTTT. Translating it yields CSVRTGAGNTIYF.

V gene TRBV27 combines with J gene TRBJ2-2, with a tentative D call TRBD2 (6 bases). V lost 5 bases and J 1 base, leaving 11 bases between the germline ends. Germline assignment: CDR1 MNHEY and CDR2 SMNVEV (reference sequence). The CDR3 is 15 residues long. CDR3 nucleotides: TGTGCCAGCAGTGTTCCGGGACTGAACACCGGGGAGCTGTTTTTT. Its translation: CASSVPGLNTGELFF.

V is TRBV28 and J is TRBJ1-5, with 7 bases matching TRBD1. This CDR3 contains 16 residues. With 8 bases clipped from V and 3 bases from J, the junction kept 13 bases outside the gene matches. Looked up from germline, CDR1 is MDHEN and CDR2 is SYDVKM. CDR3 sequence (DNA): TGTGCCAGCCAAACACCGGCAGGGGGTGACAATCAGCCCCAGCATTTT. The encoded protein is CASQTPAGGDNQPQHF. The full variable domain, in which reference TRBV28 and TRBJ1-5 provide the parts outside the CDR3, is DVKVTQSSRYLVKRTGEKVFLECVQDMDHENMFWYRQDPGLGLRLIYFSYDVKMKEKGDIPEGYSVSREKKERFSLILESASTNQTSMYLCASQTPAGGDNQPQHFGDGTRLSIL.

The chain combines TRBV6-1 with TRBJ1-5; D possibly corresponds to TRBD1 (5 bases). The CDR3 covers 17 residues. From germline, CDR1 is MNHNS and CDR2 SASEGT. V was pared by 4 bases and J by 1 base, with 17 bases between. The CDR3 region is CASSGQAVRGSNQPQHF. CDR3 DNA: TGTGCCAGCAGTGGCCAGGCGGTAAGGGGAAGCAATCAGCCCCAGCATTTT.

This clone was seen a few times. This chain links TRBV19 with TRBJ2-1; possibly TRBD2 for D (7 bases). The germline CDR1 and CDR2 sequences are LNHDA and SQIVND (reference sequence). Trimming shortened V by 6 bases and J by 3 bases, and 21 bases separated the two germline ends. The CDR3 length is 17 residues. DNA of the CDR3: TGTGCCAGTAGCCTTCGGGGGGCCAGCCAACACTACAATGAGCAGTTCTTC. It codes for CASSLRGASQHYNEQFF.

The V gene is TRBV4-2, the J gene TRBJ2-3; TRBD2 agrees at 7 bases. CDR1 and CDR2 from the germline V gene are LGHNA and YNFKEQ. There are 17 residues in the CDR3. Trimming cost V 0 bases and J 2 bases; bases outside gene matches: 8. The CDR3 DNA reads TGTGCCAGCAGCCAAGATCCCTCGGGAGGATACACAGATACGCAGTATTTT. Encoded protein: CASSQDPSGGYTDTQYF.

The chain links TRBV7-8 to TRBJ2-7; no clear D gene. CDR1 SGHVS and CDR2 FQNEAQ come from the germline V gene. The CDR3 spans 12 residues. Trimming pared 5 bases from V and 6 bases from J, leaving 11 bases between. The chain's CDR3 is CASSMTRSEQYF. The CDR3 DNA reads TGTGCCAGCAGCATGACTCGGAGCGAGCAGTACTTC.

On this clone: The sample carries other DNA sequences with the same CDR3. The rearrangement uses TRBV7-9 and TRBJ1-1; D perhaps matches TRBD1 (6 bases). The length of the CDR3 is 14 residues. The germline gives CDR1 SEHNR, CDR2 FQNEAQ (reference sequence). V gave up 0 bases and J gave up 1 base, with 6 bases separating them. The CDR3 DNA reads TGTGCCAGCAGCTTAGCGGGACAGAACACTGAAGCTTTCTTT. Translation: CASSLAGQNTEAFF.

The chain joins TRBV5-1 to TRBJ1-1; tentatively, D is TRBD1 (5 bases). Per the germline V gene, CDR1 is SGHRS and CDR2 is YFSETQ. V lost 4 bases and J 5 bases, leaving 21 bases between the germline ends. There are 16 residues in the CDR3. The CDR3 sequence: CASSAGTSQPGTEAFF. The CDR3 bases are TGCGCCAGCAGCGCGGGGACTTCTCAACCGGGGACTGAAGCTTTCTTT.

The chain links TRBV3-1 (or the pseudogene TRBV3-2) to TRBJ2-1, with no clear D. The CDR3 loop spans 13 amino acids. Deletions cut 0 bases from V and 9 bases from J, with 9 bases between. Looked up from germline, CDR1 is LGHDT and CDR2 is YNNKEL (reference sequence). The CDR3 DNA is TGTGCCAGCAGCCAAGATCGAAGGAGTGAGCAGTTCTTC. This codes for CASSQDRRSEQFF.

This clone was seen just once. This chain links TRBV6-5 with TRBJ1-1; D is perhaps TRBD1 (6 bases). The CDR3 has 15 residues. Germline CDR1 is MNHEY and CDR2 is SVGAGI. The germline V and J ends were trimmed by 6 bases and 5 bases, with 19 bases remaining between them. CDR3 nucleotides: TGTGCCAGCAGCCAACGGACGGGAAGGGGGACTGAAGCTTTCTTT. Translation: CASSQRTGRGTEAFF.

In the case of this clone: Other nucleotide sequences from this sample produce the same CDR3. The CDR3 loop is CASRERTAGGYTF. The CDR3 DNA reads as TGTGCCAGCAGGGAAAGGACAGCCGGGGGCTACACCTTC. The chain joins TRBV28 to TRBJ1-2, with a tentative D call TRBD1 (6 bases). The CDR3 is 13 amino acids. The germline gives CDR1 MDHEN, CDR2 SYDVKM. The V and J ends lost 6 bases and 8 bases respectively, with 16 bases between them.

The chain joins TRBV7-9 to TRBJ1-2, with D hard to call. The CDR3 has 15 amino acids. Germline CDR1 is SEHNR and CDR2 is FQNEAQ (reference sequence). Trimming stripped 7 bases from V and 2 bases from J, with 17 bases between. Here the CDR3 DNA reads TGTGCCAGCACCACGCAAGGTCCAGGAAACTATGGCTACACCTTC. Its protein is CASTTQGPGNYGYTF.

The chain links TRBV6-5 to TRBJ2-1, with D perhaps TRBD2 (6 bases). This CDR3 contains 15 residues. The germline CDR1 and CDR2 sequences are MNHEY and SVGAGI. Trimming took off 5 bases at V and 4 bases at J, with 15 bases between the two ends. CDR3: CASSPAGTVYNEQFF. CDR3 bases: TGTGCCAGCAGTCCGGCCGGGACTGTTTACAATGAGCAGTTCTTC.

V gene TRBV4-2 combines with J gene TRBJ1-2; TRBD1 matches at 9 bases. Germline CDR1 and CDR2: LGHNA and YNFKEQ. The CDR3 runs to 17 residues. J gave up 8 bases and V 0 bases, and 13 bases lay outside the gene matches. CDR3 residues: CASSQELTRKTGGGYTF. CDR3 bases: TGTGCCAGCAGCCAAGAGCTCACCAGGAAAACAGGGGGCGGCTACACCTTC.

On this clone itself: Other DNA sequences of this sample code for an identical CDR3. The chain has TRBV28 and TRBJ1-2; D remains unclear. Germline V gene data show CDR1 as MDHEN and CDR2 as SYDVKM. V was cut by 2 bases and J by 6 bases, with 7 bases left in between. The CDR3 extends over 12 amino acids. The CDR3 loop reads CASSLVRDGYTF. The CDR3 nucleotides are TGTGCCAGCAGTTTAGTTCGGGATGGCTACACCTTC.

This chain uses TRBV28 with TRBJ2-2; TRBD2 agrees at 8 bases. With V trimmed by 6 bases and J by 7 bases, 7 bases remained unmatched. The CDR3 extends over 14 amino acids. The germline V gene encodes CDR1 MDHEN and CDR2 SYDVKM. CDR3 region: CASRGSGKVGELFF. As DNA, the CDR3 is TGTGCCAGCAGAGGTAGCGGGAAGGTCGGGGAGCTGTTTTTT.

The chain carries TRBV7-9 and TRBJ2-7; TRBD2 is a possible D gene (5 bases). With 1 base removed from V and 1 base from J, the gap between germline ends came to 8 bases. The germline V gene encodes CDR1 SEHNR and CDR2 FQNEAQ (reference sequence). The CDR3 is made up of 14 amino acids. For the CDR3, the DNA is TGTGCCAGCAGCTTAGAACGGGGATCCTACGAGCAGTACTTC. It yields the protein CASSLERGSYEQYF.

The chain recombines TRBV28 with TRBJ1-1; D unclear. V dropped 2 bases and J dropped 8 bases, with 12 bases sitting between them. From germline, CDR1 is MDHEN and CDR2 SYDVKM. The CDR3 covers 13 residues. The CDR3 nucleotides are TGTGCCAGCAGTTTAATATCCACGGTCGAAGCTTTCTTT. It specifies CASSLISTVEAFF.

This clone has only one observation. CDR3 in amino acids: CASNHPGGEQYF. The CDR3 DNA follows: TGTGCCAGCAACCACCCGGGAGGGGAGCAGTACTTC. V is TRBV7-9 and J is TRBJ2-7; 8 nucleotides match TRBD2. Germline CDR1 is SEHNR and CDR2 is FQNEAQ (reference sequence). The V and J ends lost 7 bases and 7 bases, in that order; junction bases with no gene match: 6. The CDR3 is made up of 12 amino acids.

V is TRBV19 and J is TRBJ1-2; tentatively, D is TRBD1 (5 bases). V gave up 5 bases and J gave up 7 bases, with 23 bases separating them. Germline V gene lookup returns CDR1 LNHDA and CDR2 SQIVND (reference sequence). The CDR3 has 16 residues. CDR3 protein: CASSFGRQYIGRGYTF. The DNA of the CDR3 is TGTGCCAGTAGTTTCGGACGACAGTACATTGGCCGTGGCTACACCTTC.

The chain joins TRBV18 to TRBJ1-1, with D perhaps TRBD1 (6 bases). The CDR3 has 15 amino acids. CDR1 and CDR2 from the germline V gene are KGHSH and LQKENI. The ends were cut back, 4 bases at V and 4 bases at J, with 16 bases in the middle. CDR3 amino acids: CASSLERGMSTEAFF. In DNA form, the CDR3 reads TGTGCCAGCTCACTAGAAAGGGGGATGAGCACTGAAGCTTTCTTT.

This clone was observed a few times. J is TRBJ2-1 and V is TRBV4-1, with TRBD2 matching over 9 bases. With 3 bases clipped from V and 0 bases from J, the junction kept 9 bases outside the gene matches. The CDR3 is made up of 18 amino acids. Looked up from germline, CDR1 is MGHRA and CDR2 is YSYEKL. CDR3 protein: CASSQGGISGSSYNEQFF. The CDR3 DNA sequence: TGCGCCAGCAGCCAGGGGGGGATTAGCGGGAGCTCCTACAATGAGCAGTTCTTC.

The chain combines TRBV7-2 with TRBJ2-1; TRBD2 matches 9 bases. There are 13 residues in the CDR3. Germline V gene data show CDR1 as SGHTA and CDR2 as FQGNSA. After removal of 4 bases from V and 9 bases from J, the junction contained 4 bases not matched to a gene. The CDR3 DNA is TGTGCCAGCAGCTCCTCGACTAGCGGTGAGCAGTTCTTC. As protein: CASSSSTSGEQFF.

The chain's CDR3 is CASSLGESSYNEQFF. The CDR3 nucleotides are TGCGCCAGCAGCTTGGGCGAGAGCTCCTACAATGAGCAGTTCTTC. The chain uses TRBV5-1 and TRBJ2-1, with D uncertain. The germline V gene encodes CDR1 SGHRS and CDR2 YFSETQ. With 0 bases removed from V and 0 bases from J, the gap between germline ends came to 7 bases. The CDR3 has 15 residues.

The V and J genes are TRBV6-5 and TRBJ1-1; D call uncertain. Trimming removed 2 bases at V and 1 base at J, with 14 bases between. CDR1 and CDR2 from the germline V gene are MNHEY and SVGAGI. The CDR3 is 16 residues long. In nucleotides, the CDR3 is TGTGCCAGCAGTTACGACTCAAGACTCTCGAACACTGAAGCTTTCTTT. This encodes CASSYDSRLSNTEAFF.